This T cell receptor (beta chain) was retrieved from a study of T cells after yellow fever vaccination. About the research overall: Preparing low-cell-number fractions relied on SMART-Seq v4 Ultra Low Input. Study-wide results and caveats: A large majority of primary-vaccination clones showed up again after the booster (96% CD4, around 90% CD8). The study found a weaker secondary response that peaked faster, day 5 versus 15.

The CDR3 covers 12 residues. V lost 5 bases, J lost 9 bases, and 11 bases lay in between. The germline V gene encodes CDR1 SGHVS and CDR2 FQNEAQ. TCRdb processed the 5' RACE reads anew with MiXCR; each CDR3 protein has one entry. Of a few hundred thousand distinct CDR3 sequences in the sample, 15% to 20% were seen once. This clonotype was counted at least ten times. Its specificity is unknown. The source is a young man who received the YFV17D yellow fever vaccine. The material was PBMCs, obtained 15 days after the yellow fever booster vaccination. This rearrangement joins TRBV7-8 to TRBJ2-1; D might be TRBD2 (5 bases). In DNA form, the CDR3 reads TGTGCCAGCAGCACCCGGGATTTTGAGCAGTTCTTC. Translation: CASSTRDFEQFF.